These 18 T cell receptor beta chains were all obtained from the same sample, sequenced in a study of cytomegalovirus exposure and HLA in healthy donors. Use of 60 Vbeta and 13 Jbeta primers characterized the PCR. Assay: immunoSEQ multiplex PCR; the TCRdb copy retains only in-frame clones and omits some. The sample totals about 200,000 clones. The sample comprised PBMCs. These receptors came from a man aged 25-45 years in good health and CMV-seronegative.

The chain links TRBV28 to TRBJ2-7; D is uncertain. V lost 6 bases and J 0 bases, leaving 9 bases between the germline ends. Germline CDR1 is MDHEN and CDR2 is SYDVKM. The CDR3 runs to 13 residues. The chain's CDR3 is CASRWQNSYEQYF. CDR3 coding DNA: TGTGCCAGCAGGTGGCAGAACTCCTACGAGCAGTACTTC.

The chain links TRBV13 to TRBJ1-3, with a tentative D call TRBD1 (6 bases). V was clipped by 5 bases and J by 2 bases, with 16 bases between them. This CDR3 has 16 residues. The V gene's germline CDR1 is PRHDT and CDR2 FYEKMQ (reference sequence). The CDR3 reads CASSHRGRGTGNTIYF. CDR3 DNA: TGTGCCAGCAGCCATCGGGGAAGGGGGACTGGAAACACCATATATTTT. The whole variable domain, filled in from reference TRBV13 and TRBJ1-3, reads AAGVIQSPRHLIKEKRETATLKCYPIPRHDTVYWYQQGPGQDPQFLISFYEKMQSDKGSIPDRFSAQQFSDYHSELNMSSLELGDSALYFCASSHRGRGTGNTIYFGEGSWLTVV.

The gene calls are TRBV12-5 and TRBJ2-7; 7 bases line up with TRBD1. The CDR3 is 14 amino acids. Germline CDR1 and CDR2: LGHNT and FRNRAP. Losses at the gene ends were 5 bases for V and 6 bases for J; bases not matched to a gene: 10. The CDR3 nucleotides read TGTGCTAGTGGTCCGACACAGGGGTGGGGCGAGCAGTACTTC. Amino acid sequence: CASGPTQGWGEQYF.

The chain joins TRBV7-6 to TRBJ2-5, with D maybe TRBD1 (7 bases). V gave up 1 base and J gave up 5 bases, with 14 bases separating them. Germline CDR1 SGHVS, CDR2 FNYEAQ. The CDR3 loop spans 15 amino acids. In nucleotides, the CDR3 is TGTGCCAGCAGCTTAGGAACAGGGGCGGGGGAGACCCAGTACTTC. Residues: CASSLGTGAGETQYF.

This rearrangement joins TRBV2 to TRBJ1-6, with unresolved D. The CDR3 has 16 amino acids. V lost 0 bases and J 7 bases, leaving 13 bases between the germline ends. Germline assignment: CDR1 SNHLY and CDR2 FYNNEI. Here the CDR3 DNA reads TGTGCCAGCAGTGAAGCCCTCGGAGCGGCCAATTCACCCCTCCACTTT. Translating it yields CASSEALGAANSPLHF.

The V call is TRBV11-3, the J call TRBJ2-7; 10 positions agree with TRBD1. This CDR3 is built from 15 residues. Germline V CDR1 and CDR2: SGHNT, YENEEA. V shed 1 base and J 1 base; nucleotides not matched to a gene: 1. CDR3 DNA sequence: TGTGCCAGCAGCTTAGGGGGACAGGGGTCCTACGAGCAGTACTTC. It yields the protein CASSLGGQGSYEQYF.

The chain recombines TRBV7-3 with TRBJ2-1, with D tentatively TRBD2 (5 bases). V lost 3 bases to trimming and J lost 4 bases, with 13 bases between them. This CDR3 is built from 15 residues. Germline assignment: CDR1 SGHTA and CDR2 FQGTGA. The CDR3 loop is CASSFGGAGYNEQFF. The CDR3 bases are TGTGCCAGCAGCTTTGGAGGCGCTGGATACAATGAGCAGTTCTTC.

The chain is built from TRBV9 and TRBJ1-3; D is ambiguous. This CDR3 is 15 amino acids long. Germline V gives CDR1 SGDLS, CDR2 YYNGEE. Trimming left V 6 bases short and J 2 bases short, with 15 bases between. CDR3 coding DNA: TGTGCCAGCAACCCATTGGGTAGCACTGGAAACACCATATATTTT. Protein: CASNPLGSTGNTIYF.

V usage is TRBV27 and J usage is TRBJ2-1, with D perhaps matching TRBD2 (5 bases). Germline assignment: CDR1 MNHEY and CDR2 SMNVEV (reference sequence). The CDR3 contains 13 residues. Trimming took off 2 bases at V and 9 bases at J, with 11 bases between the two ends. This chain's CDR3 is CASSLTGLGEQFF. DNA for the CDR3: TGTGCCAGCAGTTTAACGGGGTTGGGTGAGCAGTTCTTC.

This chain links TRBV18 with TRBJ1-4; D may be TRBD1 (5 bases). Trimming took off 1 base at V and 6 bases at J, with 12 bases between the two ends. This CDR3 has 15 residues. Per germline, CDR1 KGHSH and CDR2 LQKENI. The CDR3 region is CASSPRQGADEKLFF. Written as DNA, the CDR3 is TGTGCCAGCTCACCACGGCAGGGTGCGGATGAAAAACTGTTTTTT.

This rearrangement joins TRBV28 to TRBJ1-1; no firm D call. Germline CDR1 is MDHEN and CDR2 is SYDVKM. Trimming stripped 2 bases from V and 1 base from J, with 5 bases between. The CDR3 is 13 amino acids. In DNA, the CDR3 is TGTGCCAGCAGTTTAGCGGCGAACACTGAAGCTTTCTTT. Encoded protein: CASSLAANTEAFF.

The CDR3 nucleotides read TGTGCCAGCAGTGATCAGGGTATTAGCGGGGGGGCAAGCACAGATACGCAGTATTTT. It codes for CASSDQGISGGASTDTQYF. The gene calls are TRBV6-1 and TRBJ2-3, with 11 bases lining up with TRBD2. The V and J ends lost 3 bases and 0 bases, in that order; junction bases with no gene match: 11. CDR3 length: 19 amino acids. Germline-derived CDR1 and CDR2 are MNHNS and SASEGT.

About this clone: At the DNA level, this CDR3 is encoded by other sequences in the same sample as well. V and J are TRBV11-2 and TRBJ2-5; tentatively, D is TRBD1 (6 bases). CDR3 length equals 14 residues. From germline, CDR1 is SGHAT and CDR2 FQNNGV. V was trimmed by 2 bases and J by 5 bases, leaving 12 bases between them. CDR3 DNA sequence: TGTGCCAGCAGCTTACAGGGGCTGGAGGAGACCCAGTACTTC. This codes for CASSLQGLEETQYF.

V is TRBV30 and J is TRBJ2-7, with D possibly TRBD2 on 6 matching bases. V was cut by 3 bases and J by 1 base, with 10 bases left in between. Germline loops: CDR1 GTSNPN, CDR2 SVGIG (reference sequence). The CDR3 totals 13 residues. The CDR3 DNA reads TGTGCCTGGAGGGACTACAATTCCTACGAGCAGTACTTC. Its translation is CAWRDYNSYEQYF. The whole variable domain, remainder taken from reference TRBV30 and TRBJ2-7, is SQTIHQWPATLVQPVGSPLSLECTVEGTSNPNLYWYRQAAGRGLQLLFYSVGIGQISSEVPQNLSASRPQDRQFILSSKKLLLSDSGFYLCAWRDYNSYEQYFGPGTRLTVT.

V gene TRBV7-9 combines with J gene TRBJ2-7; 7 positions match TRBD1. This CDR3 comprises 15 residues. Germline V gene sequence: CDR1 SEHNR, CDR2 FQNEAQ (reference sequence). Trimming took 5 bases from V and 2 from J; bases not matched to a gene: 9. CDR3 bases: TGTGCCAGCAGCCATTCGTGGGACAGACCCTACGAGCAGTACTTC. It is translated as CASSHSWDRPYEQYF.

This chain uses TRBV19 with TRBJ2-3; 7 bases match TRBD1. This CDR3 spans 15 amino acids. The V gene end was trimmed by 3 bases and the J gene end by 5 bases; junction bases not matched to a gene: 8. CDR1 is LNHDA and CDR2 is SQIVND in the germline V gene (reference sequence). The CDR3 protein is CASSIHGQGEDTQYF. The CDR3 DNA follows: TGTGCCAGTAGTATCCACGGGCAGGGGGAAGATACGCAGTATTTT.

This chain connects TRBV19 to TRBJ1-4; D ambiguous. Germline CDR1 is LNHDA and CDR2 is SQIVND (reference sequence). The V gene lost 8 bases and the J gene lost 4 bases, with 14 bases spanning the gap. The CDR3 covers 14 residues. The CDR3 DNA sequence: TGTGCCAGTCAACCGGGATCAATTAATGAAAAACTGTTTTTT. It yields the protein CASQPGSINEKLFF.

V usage is TRBV4-1 and J usage is TRBJ1-2; 8 bases are a match to TRBD1. V shed 0 bases and J 5 bases; nucleotides not matched to a gene: 8. The CDR3 is 16 amino acids. Per germline, CDR1 MGHRA and CDR2 YSYEKL. The CDR3 sequence: CASSQDRDRGGYGYTF. CDR3 DNA sequence: TGCGCCAGCAGCCAAGATAGAGACAGGGGTGGGTATGGCTACACCTTC.